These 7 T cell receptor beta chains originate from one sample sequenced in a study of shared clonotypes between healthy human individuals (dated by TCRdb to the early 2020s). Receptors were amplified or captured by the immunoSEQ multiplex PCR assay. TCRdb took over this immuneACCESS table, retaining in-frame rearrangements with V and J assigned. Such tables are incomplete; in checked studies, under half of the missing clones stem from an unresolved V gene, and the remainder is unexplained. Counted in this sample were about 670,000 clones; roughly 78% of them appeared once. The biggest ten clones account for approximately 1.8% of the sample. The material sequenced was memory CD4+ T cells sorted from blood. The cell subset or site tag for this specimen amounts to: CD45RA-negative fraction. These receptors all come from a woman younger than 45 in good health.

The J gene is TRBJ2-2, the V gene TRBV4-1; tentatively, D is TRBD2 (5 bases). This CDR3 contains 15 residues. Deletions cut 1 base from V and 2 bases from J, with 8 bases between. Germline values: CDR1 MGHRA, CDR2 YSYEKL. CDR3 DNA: TGCGCCAGCAGCCAAGCCAGCGGTAACACCGGGGAGCTGTTTTTT. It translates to CASSQASGNTGELFF.

The CDR3: CASSVALQHTDTQYF. CDR3 coding DNA: TGTGCCAGCAGCGTAGCTCTACAGCACACAGATACGCAGTATTTT. The genes are TRBV9 and TRBJ2-3; D call uncertain. CDR1 and CDR2 (germline): SGDLS, YYNGEE. V was shortened by 0 bases and J by 2 bases, with 10 bases between the two germline ends. This CDR3 comprises 15 residues.

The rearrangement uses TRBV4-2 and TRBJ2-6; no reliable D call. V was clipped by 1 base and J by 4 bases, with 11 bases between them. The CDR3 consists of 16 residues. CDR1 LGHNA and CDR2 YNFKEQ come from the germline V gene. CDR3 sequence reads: CASSQVFTLGANVLTF. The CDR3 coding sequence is TGTGCCAGCAGCCAAGTTTTTACTCTAGGGGCCAACGTCCTGACTTTC.

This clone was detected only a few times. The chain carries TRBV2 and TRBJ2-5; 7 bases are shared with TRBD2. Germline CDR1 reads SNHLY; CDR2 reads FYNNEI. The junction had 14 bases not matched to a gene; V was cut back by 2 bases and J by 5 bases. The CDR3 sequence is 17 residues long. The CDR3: CASSERGLAGTTETQYF. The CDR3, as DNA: TGTGCCAGCAGTGAAAGGGGATTAGCGGGTACCACTGAGACCCAGTACTTC.

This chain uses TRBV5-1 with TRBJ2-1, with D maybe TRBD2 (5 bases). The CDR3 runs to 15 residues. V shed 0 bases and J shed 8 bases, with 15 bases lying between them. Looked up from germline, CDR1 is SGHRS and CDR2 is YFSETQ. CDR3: CASSLGGPRADEQFF. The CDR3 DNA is TGCGCCAGCAGCTTGGGCGGGCCCCGAGCGGATGAGCAGTTCTTC.

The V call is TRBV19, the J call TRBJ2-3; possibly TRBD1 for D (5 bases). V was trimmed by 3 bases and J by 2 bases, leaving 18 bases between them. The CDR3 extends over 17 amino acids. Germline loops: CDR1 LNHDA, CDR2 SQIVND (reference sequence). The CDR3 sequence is CASSMGGAESLTDTQYF. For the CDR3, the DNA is TGTGCCAGTAGTATGGGTGGGGCCGAATCCCTCACAGATACGCAGTATTTT.

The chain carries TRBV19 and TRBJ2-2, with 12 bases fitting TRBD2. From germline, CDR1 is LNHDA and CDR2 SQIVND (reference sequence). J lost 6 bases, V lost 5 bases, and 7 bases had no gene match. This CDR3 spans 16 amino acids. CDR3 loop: CASSRRLAGASGELFF. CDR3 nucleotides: TGTGCCAGTAGTCGAAGACTAGCGGGAGCGTCCGGGGAGCTGTTTTTT.